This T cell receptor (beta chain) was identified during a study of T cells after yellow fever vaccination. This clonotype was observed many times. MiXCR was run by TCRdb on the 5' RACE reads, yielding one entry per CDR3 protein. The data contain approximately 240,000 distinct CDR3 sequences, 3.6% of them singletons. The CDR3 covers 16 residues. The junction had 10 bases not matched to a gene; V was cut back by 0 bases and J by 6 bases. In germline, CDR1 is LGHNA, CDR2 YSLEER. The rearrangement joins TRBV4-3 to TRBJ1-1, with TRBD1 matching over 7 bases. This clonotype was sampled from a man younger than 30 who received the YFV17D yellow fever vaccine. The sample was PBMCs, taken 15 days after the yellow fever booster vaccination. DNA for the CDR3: TGCGCCAGCAGCCAAGATTGGGTAGACAGGGTTCCTGAAGCTTTCTTT. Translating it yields CASSQDWVDRVPEAFF.